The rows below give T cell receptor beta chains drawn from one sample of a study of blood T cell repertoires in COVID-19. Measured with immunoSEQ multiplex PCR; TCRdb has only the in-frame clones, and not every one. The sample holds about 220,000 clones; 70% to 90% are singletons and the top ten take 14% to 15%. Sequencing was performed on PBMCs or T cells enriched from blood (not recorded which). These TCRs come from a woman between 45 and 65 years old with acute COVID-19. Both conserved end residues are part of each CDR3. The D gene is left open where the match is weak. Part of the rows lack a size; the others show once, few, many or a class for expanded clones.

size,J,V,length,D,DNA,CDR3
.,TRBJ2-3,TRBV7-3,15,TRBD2,TGTGCCAGCAGCCTATTAGCGGGAGGCGCAGATACGCAGTATTTT,CASSLLAGGADTQYF
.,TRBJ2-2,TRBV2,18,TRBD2,TGTGCCAGCAGATGGAGCGTTGGGGGACTAACGAACACCGGGGAGCTGTTTTTT,CASRWSVGGLTNTGELFF
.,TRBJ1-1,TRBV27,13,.,TGTGCCAGCAGTTTGAACAAGAACACTGAAGCTTTCTTT,CASSLNKNTEAFF
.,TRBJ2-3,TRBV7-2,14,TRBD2,TGTGCCAGCAGCTTTGGGGGAGGGCCAGATACGCAGTATTTT,CASSFGGGPDTQYF
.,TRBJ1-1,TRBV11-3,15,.,TGTGCCAGCAGCTTTAGGGGCGGCCCGAACACTGAAGCTTTCTTT,CASSFRGGPNTEAFF
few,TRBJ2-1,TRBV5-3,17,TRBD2,TGTGCCAGAAGCTTGGTTGCGGGAGGGCCGTCCTACAATGAGCAGTTCTTC,CARSLVAGGPSYNEQFF
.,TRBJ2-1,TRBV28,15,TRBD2,TGTGCCACCCACCCTAGCGGGAGCTCCTACAATGAGCAGTTCTTC,CATHPSGSSYNEQFF
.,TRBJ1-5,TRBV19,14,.,TGTGCCAGTAAGTCCCGACCGGGGAGTCAGCCCCAGCATTTT,CASKSRPGSQPQHF
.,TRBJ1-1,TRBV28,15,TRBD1,TGTGCCAGCAGGCCCCAGGGACAGATGAACACTGAAGCTTTCTTT,CASRPQGQMNTEAFF
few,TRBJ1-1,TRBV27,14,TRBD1,TGTGCCAGCAGTCCCTGGGACAGGGGCGCTGAAGCTTTCTTT,CASSPWDRGAEAFF
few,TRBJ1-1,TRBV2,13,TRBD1,TGTGCCAGCAGTGGACAGGGTTTAGCTGAAGCTTTCTTT,CASSGQGLAEAFF
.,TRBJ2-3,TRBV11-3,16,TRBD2,TGTGCCAGCAGCTCCGGGACTAGCGGTTTCACAGATACGCAGTATTTT,CASSSGTSGFTDTQYF
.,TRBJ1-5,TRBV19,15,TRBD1,TGTGCCAGTAGTATCCCCGACAGGGTGTTGCAGCCCCAGCATTTT,CASSIPDRVLQPQHF
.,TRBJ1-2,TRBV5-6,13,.,TGTGCCAGCAGCTTGGGGCGGTACTATGGCTACACCTTC,CASSLGRYYGYTF
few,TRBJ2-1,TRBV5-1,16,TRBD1,TGCGCCAGCAGCTTGGTCCCGGGACAGGGAGGCAATGAGCAGTTCTTC,CASSLVPGQGGNEQFF
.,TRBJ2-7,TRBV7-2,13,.,TGTGCCAGCAGCTCCAGGGTGATCTACGAGCAGTACTTC,CASSSRVIYEQYF
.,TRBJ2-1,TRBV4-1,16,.,TGCGCCAGCAGCCAAGACGAGCGCCGAAGCTACAATGAGCAGTTCTTC,CASSQDERRSYNEQFF
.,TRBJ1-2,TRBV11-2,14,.,TGTGCCAGCAGCTCAACGAGGGCTCTAACCGGCTACACCTTC,CASSSTRALTGYTF
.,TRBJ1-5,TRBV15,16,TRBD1,TGTGCCACCAGCAGAGCGGGACAGGGAATGAATCAGCCCCAGCATTTT,CATSRAGQGMNQPQHF
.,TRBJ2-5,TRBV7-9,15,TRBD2,TGTGCCAGCAGCCCTCCTGGGGGGGGCCAAGAGACCCAGTACTTC,CASSPPGGGQETQYF
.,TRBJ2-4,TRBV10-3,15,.,TGTGCCATCAGTGAGCCGGGAGAGGCGCGGGACATTCAGTACTTC,CAISEPGEARDIQYF
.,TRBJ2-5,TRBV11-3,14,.,TGTGCCAGCAGCTTATCAGGGAACCAAGAGACCCAGTACTTC,CASSLSGNQETQYF
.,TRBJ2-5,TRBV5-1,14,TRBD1,TGCGCCAGCAGCTACGGACAGGGAGGTGAGACCCAGTACTTC,CASSYGQGGETQYF
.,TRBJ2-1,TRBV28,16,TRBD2,TGTGCCAGCAGTTTCACCGGGACTAGCGCCTACAATGAGCAGTTCTTC,CASSFTGTSAYNEQFF
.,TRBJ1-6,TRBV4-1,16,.,TGCGCCAGCAGCCAAGATCATGCCAGGGGTAATTCACCCCTCCACTTT,CASSQDHARGNSPLHF
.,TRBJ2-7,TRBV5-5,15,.,TGTGCCAGCAGCTTCAACCGGGAGTGGGGGTACGAGCAGTACTTC,CASSFNREWGYEQYF
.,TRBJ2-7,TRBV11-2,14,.,TGTGCCAGCAGCTTATCTGGGGCCCCACGCGAGCAGTACTTC,CASSLSGAPREQYF
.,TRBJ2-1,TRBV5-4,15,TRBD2,TGTGCCAGCAGCTTGGATCCAGCGGGGTACAATGAGCAGTTCTTC,CASSLDPAGYNEQFF
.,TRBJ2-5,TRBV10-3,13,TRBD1,TGTGCCATCAGGGGACAGGGTCAAGAGACCCAGTACTTC,CAIRGQGQETQYF
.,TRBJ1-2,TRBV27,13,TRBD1,TGTGCCAGCAGTTTGACAGGGTCCTATGGCTACACCTTC,CASSLTGSYGYTF
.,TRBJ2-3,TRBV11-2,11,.,TGTGCCAGCAGCTTACAGGATACGCAGTATTTT,CASSLQDTQYF
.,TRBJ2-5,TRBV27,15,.,TGTGCCAGCAGCCAAGGGGCGGGGAGCCAAGAGACCCAGTACTTC,CASSQGAGSQETQYF
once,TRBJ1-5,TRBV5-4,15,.,TGTGCCAGCAGCTTGGAACCAGGTAGTGGTCAGCCCCAGCATTTT,CASSLEPGSGQPQHF
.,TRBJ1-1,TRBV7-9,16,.,TGTGCCAGCAGCTTACTACCTACTGCGGGACGAAATGAAGCTTTCTTT,CASSLLPTAGRNEAFF
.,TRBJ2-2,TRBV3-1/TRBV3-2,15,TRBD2,TGTGCCAGCAGCCTGCCTAGCGGGAGCCCCGGGGAGCTGTTTTTT,CASSLPSGSPGELFF
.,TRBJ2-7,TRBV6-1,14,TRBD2,TGTGCCAGCAGTGAAGTATCAGCGGGAGACCGACAGTACTTC,CASSEVSAGDRQYF
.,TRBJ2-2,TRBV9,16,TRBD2,TGTGCCAGCAGCCTCCTGACTAGCAGCAACACCGGGGAGCTGTTTTTT,CASSLLTSSNTGELFF
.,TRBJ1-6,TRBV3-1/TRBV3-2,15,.,TGTGCCAGCAGCCAATCAGGACAATGGAATTCACCCCTCCACTTT,CASSQSGQWNSPLHF
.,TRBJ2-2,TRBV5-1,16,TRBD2,TGCGCCAGCAGCTTGGGACTAGCGAAGAACACCGGGGAGCTGTTTTTT,CASSLGLAKNTGELFF
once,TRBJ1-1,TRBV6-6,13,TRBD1,TGTGCCAGCAGACAGGGGGGCAACACTGAAGCTTTCTTT,CASRQGGNTEAFF
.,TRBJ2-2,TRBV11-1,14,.,TGTGCCAGCAGCAAAGACAAGAACACCGGGGAGCTGTTTTTT,CASSKDKNTGELFF
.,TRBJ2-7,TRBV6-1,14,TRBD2,TGTGCCAGCAGTCCTAGCGGGAGGTCCTACGAGCAGTACTTC,CASSPSGRSYEQYF
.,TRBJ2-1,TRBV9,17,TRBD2,TGTGCCAGCAGCGTAGGAATTAGCGGGAGCTCCTACAATGAGCAGTTCTTC,CASSVGISGSSYNEQFF
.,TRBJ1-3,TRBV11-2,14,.,TGTGCCAGCAGCTTGGCGGGCGCTGGAAACACCATATATTTT,CASSLAGAGNTIYF
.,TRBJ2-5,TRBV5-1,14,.,TGCGCCAGCAGCTTTGGAGCACGCCAAGAGACCCAGTACTTC,CASSFGARQETQYF
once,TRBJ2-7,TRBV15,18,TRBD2,TGTGCCACCAGCAGACAGCCCCCCGGGACTAGCTTATACTACGAGCAGTACTTC,CATSRQPPGTSLYYEQYF
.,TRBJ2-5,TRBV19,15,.,TGTGCCAGTAGTATAGGCGGAAATCTCCAAGAGACCCAGTACTTC,CASSIGGNLQETQYF
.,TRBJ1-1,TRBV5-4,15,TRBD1,TGTGCCAGCAGCGAGGGACAGGGCTGGAACACTGAAGCTTTCTTT,CASSEGQGWNTEAFF
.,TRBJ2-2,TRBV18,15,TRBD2,TGTGCCAGCTCACCCCCCAGCGGGGAGGGCGGGGAGCTGTTTTTT,CASSPPSGEGGELFF
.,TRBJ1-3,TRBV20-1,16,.,TGCAGTGCTAGTAATCGCCACGGGAGCTCTGGAAACACCATATATTTT,CSASNRHGSSGNTIYF
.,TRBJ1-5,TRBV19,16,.,TGTGCCAGTAGTATAGGGGCAGTAAATAGCAATCAGCCCCAGCATTTT,CASSIGAVNSNQPQHF